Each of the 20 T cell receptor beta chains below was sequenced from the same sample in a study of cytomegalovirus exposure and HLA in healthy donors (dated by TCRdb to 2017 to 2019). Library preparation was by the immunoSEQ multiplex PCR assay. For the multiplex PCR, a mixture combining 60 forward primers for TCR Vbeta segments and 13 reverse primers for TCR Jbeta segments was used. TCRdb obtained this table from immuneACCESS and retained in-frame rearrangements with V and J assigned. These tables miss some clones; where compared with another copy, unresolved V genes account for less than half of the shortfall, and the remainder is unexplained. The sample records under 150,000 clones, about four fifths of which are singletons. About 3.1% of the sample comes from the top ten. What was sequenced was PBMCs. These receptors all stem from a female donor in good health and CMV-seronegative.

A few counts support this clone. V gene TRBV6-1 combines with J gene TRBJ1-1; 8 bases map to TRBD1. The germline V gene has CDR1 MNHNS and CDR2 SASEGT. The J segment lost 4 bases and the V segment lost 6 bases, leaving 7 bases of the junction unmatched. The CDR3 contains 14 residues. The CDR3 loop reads CASRGQEGVTEAFF. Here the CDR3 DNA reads TGTGCCAGCAGGGGACAGGAGGGAGTCACTGAAGCTTTCTTT.

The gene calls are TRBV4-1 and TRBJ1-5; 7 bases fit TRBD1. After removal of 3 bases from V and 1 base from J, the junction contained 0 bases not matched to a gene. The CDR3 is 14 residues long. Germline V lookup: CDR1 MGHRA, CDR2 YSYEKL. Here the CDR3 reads CASSQTGSNQPQHF. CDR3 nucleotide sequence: TGCGCCAGCAGCCAGACAGGGAGCAATCAGCCCCAGCATTTT.

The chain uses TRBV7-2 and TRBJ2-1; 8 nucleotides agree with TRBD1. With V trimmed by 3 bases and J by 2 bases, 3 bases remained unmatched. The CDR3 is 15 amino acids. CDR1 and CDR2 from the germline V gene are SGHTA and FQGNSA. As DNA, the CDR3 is TGTGCCAGCAGCTTGTCGGGACAGGCCTACAATGAGCAGTTCTTC. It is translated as CASSLSGQAYNEQFF.

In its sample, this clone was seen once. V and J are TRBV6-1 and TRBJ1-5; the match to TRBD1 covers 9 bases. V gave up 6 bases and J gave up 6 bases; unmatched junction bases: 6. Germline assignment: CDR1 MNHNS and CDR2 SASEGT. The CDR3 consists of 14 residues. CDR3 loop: CASREQGAGQPQHF. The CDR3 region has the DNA TGTGCCAGCAGGGAACAGGGGGCAGGTCAGCCCCAGCATTTT.

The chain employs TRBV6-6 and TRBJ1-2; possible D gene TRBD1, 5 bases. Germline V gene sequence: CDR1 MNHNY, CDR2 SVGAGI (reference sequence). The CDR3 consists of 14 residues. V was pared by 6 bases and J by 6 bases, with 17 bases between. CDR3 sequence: CASSEQLTGDGYTF. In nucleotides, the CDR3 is TGTGCCAGCAGCGAACAGCTTACGGGGGATGGCTACACCTTC.

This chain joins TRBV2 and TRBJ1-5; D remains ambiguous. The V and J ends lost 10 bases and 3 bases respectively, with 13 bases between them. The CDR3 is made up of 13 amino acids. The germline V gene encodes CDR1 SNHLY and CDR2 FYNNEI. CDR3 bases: TGTGCCATTACGGACGGACTCAATCAGCCCCAGCATTTT. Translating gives CAITDGLNQPQHF.

The CDR3 nucleotides are TGTGCCAGCAGCTTTAGCTTCCTAGCGGGGGGGATCTACAATGAGCAGTTCTTC. Amino acids: CASSFSFLAGGIYNEQFF. The chain links TRBV9 to TRBJ2-1, with 12 bases identical to TRBD2. Germline assignment: CDR1 SGDLS and CDR2 YYNGEE. CDR3 size: 18 residues. The V segment lost 4 bases and the J segment 3 bases; nucleotides outside the gene matches: 11.

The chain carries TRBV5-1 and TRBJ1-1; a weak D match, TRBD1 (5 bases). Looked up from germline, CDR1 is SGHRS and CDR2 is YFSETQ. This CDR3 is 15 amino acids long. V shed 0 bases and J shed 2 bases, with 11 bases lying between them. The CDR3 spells CASSLELGLNTEAFF. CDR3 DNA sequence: TGCGCCAGCAGCTTGGAACTGGGGCTAAACACTGAAGCTTTCTTT.

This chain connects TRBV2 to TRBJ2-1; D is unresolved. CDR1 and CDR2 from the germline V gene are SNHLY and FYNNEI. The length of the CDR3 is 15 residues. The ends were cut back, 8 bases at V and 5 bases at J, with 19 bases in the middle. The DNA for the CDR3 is TGTGCCAGCCCCCCTCGATTGCGGCTTAACAATGAGCAGTTCTTC. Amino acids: CASPPRLRLNNEQFF.

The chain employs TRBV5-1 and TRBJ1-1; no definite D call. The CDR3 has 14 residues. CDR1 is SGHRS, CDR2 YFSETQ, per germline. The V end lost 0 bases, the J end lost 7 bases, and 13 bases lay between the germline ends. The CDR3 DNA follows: TGCGCCAGCAGCTTGGACCCTCGGTTTGATGAAGCTTTCTTT. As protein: CASSLDPRFDEAFF.

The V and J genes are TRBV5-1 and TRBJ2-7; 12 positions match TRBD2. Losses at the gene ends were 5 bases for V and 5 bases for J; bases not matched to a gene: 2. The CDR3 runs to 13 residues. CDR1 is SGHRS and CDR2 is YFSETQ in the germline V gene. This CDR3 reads CASSRLAGDEQYF. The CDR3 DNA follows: TGCGCCAGCAGTCGACTAGCGGGAGACGAGCAGTACTTC.

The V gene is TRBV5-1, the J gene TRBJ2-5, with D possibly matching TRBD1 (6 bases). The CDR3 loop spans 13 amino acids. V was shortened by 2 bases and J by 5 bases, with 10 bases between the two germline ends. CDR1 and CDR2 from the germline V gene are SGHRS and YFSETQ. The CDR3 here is CASSLQGRETQYF. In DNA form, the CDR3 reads TGCGCCAGCAGCTTACAGGGTAGGGAGACCCAGTACTTC.

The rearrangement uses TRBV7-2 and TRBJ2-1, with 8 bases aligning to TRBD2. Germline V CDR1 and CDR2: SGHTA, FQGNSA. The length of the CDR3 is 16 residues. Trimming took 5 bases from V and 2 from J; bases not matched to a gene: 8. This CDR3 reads CASSGLAGRAYNEQFF. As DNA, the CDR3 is TGTGCCAGCAGCGGCTTAGCGGGACGGGCCTACAATGAGCAGTTCTTC.

The CDR3 sequence: CSHGQLSGNTIYF. The CDR3 DNA reads TGTTCCCACGGACAGCTCTCTGGAAACACCATATATTTT. The V gene is TRBV30, the J gene TRBJ1-3, with D perhaps matching TRBD1 (6 bases). Per germline, CDR1 GTSNPN and CDR2 SVGIG (reference sequence). There are 13 residues in the CDR3.

The CDR3 coding sequence is TGCGCCAGCAGCCCTACGACAGGGACGGCAAGCGGCTACACCTTC. Protein: CASSPTTGTASGYTF. The chain carries TRBV5-1 and TRBJ1-2, with 7 bases matching TRBD1. Germline loops: CDR1 SGHRS, CDR2 YFSETQ. CDR3 length: 15 amino acids. V trimming: 4 bases; J trimming: 8 bases; junction bases outside the gene matches: 14.

As DNA, the CDR3 is TGTGCCAGCAGCAGAAGGGGCCTAGCGGGAAAAGAGACCCAGTACTTC. This sequence encodes CASSRRGLAGKETQYF. This rearrangement joins TRBV7-2 to TRBJ2-5; 9 bases map to TRBD2. Germline V lookup: CDR1 SGHTA, CDR2 FQGNSA. The CDR3 length is 16 residues. J gave up 3 bases and V 5 bases, and 10 bases lay outside the gene matches.

Here the CDR3 DNA reads TGTGCCAGCAGCCAAGAAGCAGAGCGTGAAGCTTTCTTT. Translation: CASSQEAEREAFF. V usage is TRBV4-2 and J usage is TRBJ1-1; D call uncertain. Deletions cut 0 bases from V and 7 bases from J, with 9 bases between. Germline CDR1 is LGHNA and CDR2 is YNFKEQ. This CDR3 has 13 amino acids.

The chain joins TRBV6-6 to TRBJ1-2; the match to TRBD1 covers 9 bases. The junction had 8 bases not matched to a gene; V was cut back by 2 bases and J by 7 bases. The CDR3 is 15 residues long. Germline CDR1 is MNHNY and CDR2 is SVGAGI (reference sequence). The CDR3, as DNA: TGTGCCAGCAGTTACCCGGACAGGGGCGGGGTTGGCTACACCTTC. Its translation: CASSYPDRGGVGYTF.

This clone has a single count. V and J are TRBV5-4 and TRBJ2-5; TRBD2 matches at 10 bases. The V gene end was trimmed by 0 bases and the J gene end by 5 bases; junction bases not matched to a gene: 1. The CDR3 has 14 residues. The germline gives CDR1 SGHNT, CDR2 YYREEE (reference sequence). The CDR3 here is CASSLEGLAETQYF. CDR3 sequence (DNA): TGTGCCAGCAGCTTGGAGGGACTAGCGGAGACCCAGTACTTC.

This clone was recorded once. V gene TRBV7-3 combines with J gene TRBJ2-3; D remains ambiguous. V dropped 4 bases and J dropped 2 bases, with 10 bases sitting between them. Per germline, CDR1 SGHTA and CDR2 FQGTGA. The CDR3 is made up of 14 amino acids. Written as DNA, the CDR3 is TGTGCCAGCAGCTCCCTAGGTTACACAGATACGCAGTATTTT. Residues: CASSSLGYTDTQYF.